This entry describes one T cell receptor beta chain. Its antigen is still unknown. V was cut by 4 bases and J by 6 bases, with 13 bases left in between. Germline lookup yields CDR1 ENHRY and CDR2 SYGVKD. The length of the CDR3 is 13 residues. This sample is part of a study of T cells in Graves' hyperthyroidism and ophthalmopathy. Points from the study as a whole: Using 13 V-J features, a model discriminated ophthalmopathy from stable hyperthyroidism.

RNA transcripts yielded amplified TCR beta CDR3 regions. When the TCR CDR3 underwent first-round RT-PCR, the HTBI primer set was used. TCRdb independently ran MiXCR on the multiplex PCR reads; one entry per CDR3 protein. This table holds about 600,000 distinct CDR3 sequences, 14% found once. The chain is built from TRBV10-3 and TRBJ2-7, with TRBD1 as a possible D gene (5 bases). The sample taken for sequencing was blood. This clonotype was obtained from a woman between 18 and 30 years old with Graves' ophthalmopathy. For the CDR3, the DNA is TGTGCCATCAGTGGCAGGGATGCCGCCGAGCAGTACTTC. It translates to CAISGRDAAEQYF.